The entry that follows covers one T cell receptor (beta chain) sequence. Antigen unknown. Data came from immunoSEQ multiplex PCR; TCRdb stores just in-frame clones and leaves some out. The data show around 450,000 clones, roughly 87% seen once. This sample stems from a study of Ad26.COV2.S vaccination and SARS-CoV-2 variants. The overall study: Ad26.COV2.S, an intramuscular injection, was given once or twice 56 days apart.

Indicated treatment: about 20 received Ad26.COV2.S at low or high dose, single or two shots; roughly five received placebo; per-sample allocation not given. Samples were taken on day 63 after the first vaccine or placebo injection. Overall study results and limits: Vaccine recipients surpassed placebo recipients in spike-specific TCR breadth. Recipients of vaccine and of placebo showed similar breadth of their non-spike TCR repertoires.

Germline V lookup: CDR1 MNHEY, CDR2 SVGAGI. This CDR3 has 14 residues. V was pared by 0 bases and J by 2 bases, with 0 bases of the junction left unmatched. The input for sequencing was peripheral blood, taken in a trial of Ad26.COV2.S vaccine versus placebo. The sequence was obtained from a person aged 18-60 years who received the Ad26.COV2.S COVID-19 vaccine or a placebo. The V gene is TRBV6-5, the J gene TRBJ2-7; 8 positions agree with TRBD1. CDR3 sequence: CASSYSRGPYEQYF. CDR3 in DNA: TGTGCCAGCAGTTACTCCAGGGGGCCCTACGAGCAGTACTTC.